The 7 T cell receptor beta chains given below trace back to one sample, sequenced in a study of molecular identifiers for immune sequencing clone quantification. TCRdb reprocessed the PCR reads via MiXCR and lists one record per CDR3 protein. There are about 320,000 distinct CDR3 sequences in the sample; about a fifth occur only once, and roughly 0.8% lies in the top ten. Sequenced sample: naive CD8+ T cells from blood, with Jurkat cell RNA spiked in. Subset described: FACS-sorted CD8+CD4-CCR7+CD45RA+ naive T cells. The source of these receptors is a human donor in good health. Some libraries in this study had Jurkat cell RNA spiked in.

This clonotype was counted at least ten times. The rearrangement joins TRBV5-4 to TRBJ2-7; 7 nucleotides agree with TRBD2. Losses at the gene ends were 4 bases for V and 7 bases for J; bases not matched to a gene: 8. The CDR3 is 13 amino acids. CDR1 is SGHNT, CDR2 YYREEE, per germline (reference sequence). CDR3 protein: CASSPGLPEEQYF. The CDR3 bases are TGTGCCAGCAGCCCGGGACTACCGGAAGAGCAGTACTTC.

This clonotype was recorded a few times. The chain joins TRBV7-9 to TRBJ2-7; the match to TRBD2 covers 9 bases. CDR1 is SEHNR, CDR2 FQNEAQ, per germline (reference sequence). V lost 2 bases, J lost 5 bases, and 7 bases stayed unmatched. The CDR3 sequence is 15 residues long. DNA for the CDR3: TGTGCCAGCAGCTTAAGCGCGGGGGGGCGGAACGAGCAGTACTTC. It codes for CASSLSAGGRNEQYF.

This clonotype was observed at least ten times. CDR3 in amino acids: CASSQVGSYEQYF. DNA for the CDR3: TGTGCCAGCAGCCAGGTGGGGTCCTACGAGCAGTACTTC. The V gene is TRBV3-1, the J gene TRBJ2-7, with D uncertain. The CDR3 runs to 13 residues. Trimming took off 3 bases at V and 1 base at J, with 7 bases between the two ends. Germline V gene data show CDR1 as LGHDT and CDR2 as YNNKEL (reference sequence).

The table lists this clonotype with many counts. The chain employs TRBV30 and TRBJ1-1, with a possible D match to TRBD1 (6 bases). The germline V and J ends were trimmed by 8 bases and 1 base, with 11 bases remaining between them. Germline V gene data show CDR1 as GTSNPN and CDR2 as SVGIG (reference sequence). The CDR3 runs 12 residues. This CDR3 is CAGGRANTEAFF. DNA of the CDR3: TGTGCCGGGGGCAGGGCGAACACTGAAGCTTTCTTT. The complete variable domain, with remaining parts taken from reference TRBV30 and TRBJ1-1, reads SQTIHQWPATLVQPVGSPLSLECTVEGTSNPNLYWYRQAAGRGLQLLFYSVGIGQISSEVPQNLSASRPQDRQFILSSKKLLLSDSGFYLCAGGRANTEAFFGQGTRLTVV.

A word on this clonotype: This may stem from a read error, because a much larger clone lies one nucleotide away. This chain links TRBV5-1 with TRBJ1-6, with D unresolved. CDR3 length: 13 amino acids. Germline assignment: CDR1 SGHRS and CDR2 YFSETQ. CDR3 region: CASSLNGGLPPHF. DNA of the CDR3: TGCGCCAGCAGCTTGAACGGAGGCCTACCCCCCCACTTT.

J is TRBJ1-6 and V is TRBV7-9, with a weak D call TRBD1 (5 bases). The CDR3 is made up of 12 amino acids. The V end lost 5 bases, the J end lost 7 bases, and 6 bases lay between the germline ends. CDR1 is SEHNR, CDR2 FQNEAQ, per germline (reference sequence). CDR3 in amino acids: CASSPGNSPLHF. CDR3 nucleotides: TGTGCCAGCAGCCCAGGGAATTCACCCCTCCACTTT. The entire variable domain, with the rest obtained from reference TRBV7-9 and TRBJ1-6, is as follows: DTGVSQNPRHKITKRGQNVTFRCDPISEHNRLYWYRQTLGQGPEFLTYFQNEAQLEKSRLLSDRFSAERPKGSFSTLEIQRTEQGDSAMYLCASSPGNSPLHFGNGTRLTVT.

This clonotype has a count of ten or more. This chain joins TRBV29-1 and TRBJ2-7; no clear D. There are 13 residues in the CDR3. CDR1 SQVTM and CDR2 ANQGSEA come from the germline V gene. V was pared by 6 bases and J by 1 base, with 13 bases between. As DNA, the CDR3 is TGCAGCGTGTCCGGGCCCCAATCCTACGAGCAGTACTTC. Its translation is CSVSGPQSYEQYF.